The clone carrying this T cell receptor (beta chain) was detected only once. What it binds is not known. The assay was immunoSEQ multiplex PCR, and TCRdb's table has in-frame clones only and misses some. In the table there are about 500 clones, roughly 97% of which are singletons. This entry comes from a study of tumour-infiltrating T cells in Burkitt lymphoma. Looking at the study overall: The Burkitt lymphoma cohort spanned all epidemiological subtypes. Overall and progression-free survival were predicted by productive clonality. General observations from the study: Many Burkitt lymphoma patients shared several public clonotypes.

Sequenced material: tumor tissue. This receptor was taken from a human donor with Burkitt lymphoma.

Written as DNA, the CDR3 is TGTGCCAGCAGTGACCCGGGTAGGGGGGTAACAAACTATGGCTACACCTTC. Translating gives CASSDPGRGVTNYGYTF. This rearrangement joins TRBV6-1 to TRBJ1-2; weak D call: TRBD1 (6 bases). Germline CDR1 reads MNHNS; CDR2 reads SASEGT. The CDR3 has 17 amino acids. The V gene lost 3 bases and the J gene lost 2 bases, with 19 bases spanning the gap.